A single sample gave rise to the 27 T cell receptor beta chains below, sequenced in a study of blood T cell repertoires in COVID-19. TCRdb's table, derived via immunoSEQ multiplex PCR, lists solely in-frame clones and lacks some. The table records 150,000 to 200,000 clones, approximately 85% of them present only once. Sample: PBMCs or T cells enriched from blood (not recorded which). All receptors come from a woman aged 25-40 years who had recovered from COVID-19.

This clone occurred a few times. The chain is built from TRBV11-2 and TRBJ2-1, with 10 bases fitting TRBD2. Germline V lookup: CDR1 SGHAT, CDR2 FQNNGV. There are 14 residues in the CDR3. Unmatched junction bases numbered 2, after V lost 4 bases and J lost 5 bases. This CDR3 is CASSSGLANNEQFF. CDR3 sequence (DNA): TGTGCCAGCAGCTCGGGACTAGCGAACAATGAGCAGTTCTTC.

The chain couples TRBV18 to TRBJ2-5; TRBD2 matches at 10 bases. The germline V gene encodes CDR1 KGHSH and CDR2 LQKENI. The CDR3 loop spans 15 amino acids. J was trimmed by 2 bases and V by 5 bases; bases with no gene match: 5. The CDR3 is CASSEGTSAQETQYF. The CDR3 bases are TGTGCCAGCTCAGAAGGGACTAGCGCGCAAGAGACCCAGTACTTC.

This clone was found once. The chain joins TRBV6-5 to TRBJ2-7, with 10 bases fitting TRBD2. V was clipped by 7 bases and J by 3 bases; unmatched bases: 6. Germline CDR1 reads MNHEY; CDR2 reads SVGAGI. The CDR3 runs to 14 residues. The CDR3 sequence is CASNVGLADYEQYF. The CDR3, as DNA: TGTGCCAGCAACGTTGGACTAGCGGACTACGAGCAGTACTTC.

This clone was seen a few times. The gene calls are TRBV6-6 and TRBJ1-2, with 7 bases matching TRBD1. This CDR3 comprises 13 residues. V was clipped by 2 bases and J by 9 bases; unmatched bases: 6. Looked up from germline, CDR1 is MNHNY and CDR2 is SVGAGI (reference sequence). In nucleotides, the CDR3 is TGTGCCAGCAGTTACGTACAGGGGAAGAGCTACACCTTC. Its protein product is CASSYVQGKSYTF.

V gene TRBV5-6 combines with J gene TRBJ2-2, with 8 bases matching TRBD1. Germline lookup yields CDR1 SGHDT and CDR2 YYEEEE. The CDR3 runs 13 residues. Trimming cost V 4 bases and J 4 bases; bases outside gene matches: 0. CDR3 nucleotides: TGTGCCAGCAGCGGGACAGGCACCGGGGAGCTGTTTTTT. Protein product: CASSGTGTGELFF.

The rearrangement joins TRBV28 to TRBJ2-5, with D perhaps matching TRBD2 (5 bases). V shed 4 bases and J shed 4 bases, with 10 bases lying between them. The CDR3 is 13 residues long. CDR1 is MDHEN and CDR2 is SYDVKM in the germline V gene. The CDR3 here is CASSSAVRETQYF. CDR3 coding DNA: TGTGCCAGCAGTTCAGCGGTTAGAGAGACCCAGTACTTC.

The rearrangement links TRBV27 to TRBJ2-1, with D perhaps matching TRBD1 (6 bases). The CDR3 loop spans 17 amino acids. Germline values: CDR1 MNHEY, CDR2 SMNVEV (reference sequence). Trimming cost V 1 base and J 6 bases, with 19 bases left between them. CDR3: CASSLFYSRGVFNEQFF. CDR3 in DNA: TGTGCCAGCAGTTTATTCTATAGCAGGGGAGTCTTCAATGAGCAGTTCTTC.

This chain uses TRBV5-1 with TRBJ2-7, with D possibly TRBD2 on 6 matching bases. The CDR3 is 14 residues long. V was shortened by 5 bases and J by 6 bases, with 18 bases between the two germline ends. The germline CDR1 and CDR2 sequences are SGHRS and YFSETQ. In nucleotides, the CDR3 is TGCGCCAGCAGGTCCTCGGGAGATTCTTCCGAGCAGTACTTC. This codes for CASRSSGDSSEQYF. The entire variable domain, with the rest obtained from reference TRBV5-1 and TRBJ2-7, is as follows: KAGVTQTPRYLIKTRGQQVTLSCSPISGHRSVSWYQQTPGQGLQFLFEYFSETQRNKGNFPGRFSGRQFSNSRSEMNVSTLELGDSALYLCASRSSGDSSEQYFGPGTRLTVT.

This chain links TRBV6-5 with TRBJ2-7; 10 bases match TRBD2. The CDR3 extends over 16 amino acids. Germline values: CDR1 MNHEY, CDR2 SVGAGI. The J segment lost 3 bases and the V segment lost 0 bases, leaving 5 bases of the junction unmatched. The CDR3: CASSYSTSGAFYEQYF. As DNA, the CDR3 is TGTGCCAGCAGTTACTCAACTAGCGGGGCCTTCTACGAGCAGTACTTC.

The V and J genes are TRBV12-3 or TRBV12-4 and TRBJ2-7; 8 bases align to TRBD2. The CDR3 sequence is 12 residues long. The V gene end was trimmed by 5 bases and the J gene end by 6 bases; junction bases not matched to a gene: 3. The CDR3 bases are TGTGCCAGCAGTCCCGCGGGGGGCGAGCAGTACTTC. As protein: CASSPAGGEQYF.

This clone was observed a handful of times. The chain joins TRBV7-8 to TRBJ2-1; a weak D match, TRBD2 (5 bases). V lost 1 base and J 6 bases, leaving 16 bases between the germline ends. CDR3 size: 16 residues. The germline V gene encodes CDR1 SGHVS and CDR2 FQNEAQ. CDR3 region: CASSLEARLFLNEQFF. The CDR3 region has the DNA TGTGCCAGCAGCTTAGAAGCCAGACTATTCCTCAATGAGCAGTTCTTC. Full variable domain (outside the CDR3, taken from reference TRBV7-8 and TRBJ2-1): GAGVSQSPRYKVAKRGQDVALRCDPISGHVSLFWYQQALGQGPEFLTYFQNEAQLDKSGLPSDRFFAERPEGSVSTLKIQRTQQEDSAVYLCASSLEARLFLNEQFFGPGTRLTVL.

The V gene is TRBV13, the J gene TRBJ2-2; TRBD2 aligns across 10 bases. CDR1 and CDR2 from the germline V gene are PRHDT and FYEKMQ (reference sequence). The CDR3 is 24 amino acids. V dropped 2 bases and J dropped 3; count of bases not matched to a gene: 27. This CDR3 reads CASSLKSGQLKIPGLASDTGELFF. The CDR3 bases are TGTGCCAGCAGCTTAAAGTCCGGACAGCTCAAAATCCCGGGACTAGCGAGTGACACCGGGGAGCTGTTTTTT.

In regard to this clone: In the same sample, other DNA sequences code for this CDR3. V is TRBV18 and J is TRBJ2-7; 8 bases line up with TRBD1. The CDR3 runs 13 residues. V shed 6 bases and J 3 bases; nucleotides not matched to a gene: 4. Germline V gene sequence: CDR1 KGHSH, CDR2 LQKENI. The CDR3 sequence is CASSRTGGYEQYF. CDR3 nucleotide sequence: TGTGCCAGCTCCCGCACAGGGGGCTACGAGCAGTACTTC.

In its sample, this clone was seen once. Other nucleotide sequences in the sample specify the same CDR3. The J gene is TRBJ2-7, the V gene TRBV5-1; TRBD1 matches 9 bases. V was clipped by 3 bases and J by 1 base; unmatched bases: 2. Germline V gene lookup returns CDR1 SGHRS and CDR2 YFSETQ. This CDR3 has 14 residues. CDR3 nucleotide sequence: TGCGCCAGCAGCTCGGACAGGGGTTCCTACGAGCAGTACTTC. It codes for CASSSDRGSYEQYF. Supplemented by reference TRBV5-1 and TRBJ2-7, the full variable domain reads KAGVTQTPRYLIKTRGQQVTLSCSPISGHRSVSWYQQTPGQGLQFLFEYFSETQRNKGNFPGRFSGRQFSNSRSEMNVSTLELGDSALYLCASSSDRGSYEQYFGPGTRLTVT.

This clone has just a few counts. The rearrangement uses TRBV4-2 and TRBJ1-5; D perhaps matches TRBD1 (5 bases). The V end was cut by 2 bases, the J end by 3 bases, with 14 bases between. The CDR3 spans 16 residues. Germline lookup yields CDR1 LGHNA and CDR2 YNFKEQ. The CDR3 DNA reads TGTGCCAGCAGCCAATACGCTGGGGGGGTCAATCAGCCCCAGCATTTT. Amino acids: CASSQYAGGVNQPQHF.

The chain recombines TRBV30 with TRBJ1-4; perhaps TRBD1 as D (6 bases). Germline V gives CDR1 GTSNPN, CDR2 SVGIG (reference sequence). V shed 2 bases and J shed 7 bases, with 11 bases lying between them. The CDR3 runs to 13 residues. The CDR3 nucleotides read TGTGCCTGGAGTCAAGGGGGTGCTGAAAAACTGTTTTTT. This gives the protein CAWSQGGAEKLFF.

V is TRBV29-1 and J is TRBJ2-1, with D perhaps matching TRBD2 (6 bases). With 1 base removed from V and 0 bases from J, the gap between germline ends came to 13 bases. The germline CDR1 and CDR2 sequences are SQVTM and ANQGSEA. The length of the CDR3 is 16 residues. The DNA for the CDR3 is TGCAGCGTTGAAGCGGGAGACCGTAGCTCCTACAATGAGCAGTTCTTC. Translated: CSVEAGDRSSYNEQFF.

The V call is TRBV27, the J call TRBJ2-1, with 7 bases that match TRBD2. V dropped 5 bases and J dropped 0; count of bases not matched to a gene: 1. Germline CDR1 MNHEY, CDR2 SMNVEV (reference sequence). The CDR3 totals 14 residues. CDR3 in amino acids: CASSLADSYNEQFF. CDR3 DNA sequence: TGTGCCAGCAGTCTAGCGGACTCCTACAATGAGCAGTTCTTC.

The V and J genes are TRBV5-5 and TRBJ1-6; 7 nucleotides match TRBD1. The germline V gene encodes CDR1 SGHKS and CDR2 YYEKEE (reference sequence). With 6 bases clipped from V and 8 bases from J, the junction kept 8 bases outside the gene matches. The CDR3 covers 14 residues. The CDR3 nucleotides are TGTGCCAGCAACCCTAGACAGGGCGATTCACCCCTCCACTTT. This codes for CASNPRQGDSPLHF.

This clone is a singleton in its sample. This chain connects TRBV29-1 to TRBJ1-1, with 8 bases aligning to TRBD1. Germline V lookup: CDR1 SQVTM, CDR2 ANQGSEA. The CDR3 sequence is 14 residues long. V trimming: 3 bases; J trimming: 5 bases; junction bases outside the gene matches: 8. Here the CDR3 reads CSVDGTGGGTEAFF. The CDR3, as DNA: TGCAGCGTTGACGGGACAGGTGGGGGAACTGAAGCTTTCTTT. The full variable domain, in which reference TRBV29-1 and TRBJ1-1 provide the parts outside the CDR3, is SAVISQKPSRDICQRGTSLTIQCQVDSQVTMMFWYRQQPGQSLTLIATANQGSEATYESGFVIDKFPISRPNLTFSTLTVSNMSPEDSSIYLCSVDGTGGGTEAFFGQGTRLTVV.

The genes are TRBV6-6 and TRBJ2-6; D not certain. The ends were cut back, 2 bases at V and 0 bases at J, with 8 bases in the middle. Germline V gene lookup returns CDR1 MNHNY and CDR2 SVGAGI (reference sequence). The CDR3 runs to 16 residues. The CDR3 spells CASSYVPDSGANVLTF. CDR3 bases: TGTGCCAGCAGTTACGTGCCAGACTCTGGGGCCAACGTCCTGACTTTC.

DNA for the CDR3: TGTGCCACAAGTCAGGGGGCGGGCGAGCAGTACTTC. Protein product: CATSQGAGEQYF. The chain recombines TRBV25-1 with TRBJ2-7, with 8 bases fitting TRBD1. After removal of 10 bases from V and 6 bases from J, the junction contained 8 bases not matched to a gene. CDR1 MGHDK and CDR2 SYGVNS come from the germline V gene. The CDR3 covers 12 residues.

The V and J genes are TRBV19 and TRBJ2-7; TRBD1 aligns across 8 bases. Unmatched junction bases numbered 4, after V lost 3 bases and J lost 0 bases. Germline assignment: CDR1 LNHDA and CDR2 SQIVND (reference sequence). The CDR3 length is 15 residues. DNA for the CDR3: TGTGCCAGTAGTATCTTCGGACAGGGCTCCTACGAGCAGTACTTC. It yields the protein CASSIFGQGSYEQYF.

The chain uses TRBV13 and TRBJ1-2, with 8 bases that match TRBD1. The CDR3 length is 15 residues. J was trimmed by 4 bases and V by 4 bases; bases with no gene match: 8. CDR1 PRHDT and CDR2 FYEKMQ come from the germline V gene (reference sequence). Here the CDR3 reads CASSYTGGLSYGYTF. The CDR3 bases are TGTGCCAGCAGCTACACAGGGGGGTTGAGCTATGGCTACACCTTC.

The CDR3 DNA is TGTGCTAGTGGTTTGGTACTTGGGACAGGCCCCTACGAGCAGTACTTC. The encoded protein is CASGLVLGTGPYEQYF. The chain has TRBV12-5 and TRBJ2-7; TRBD1 agrees at 8 bases. V was pared by 0 bases and J by 2 bases, with 6 bases of the junction left unmatched. The V gene's germline CDR1 is LGHNT and CDR2 FRNRAP. The CDR3 is 16 residues long.

The chain carries TRBV7-7 and TRBJ2-1; 7 bases are a match to TRBD1. Trimming took 3 bases from V and 0 from J; bases not matched to a gene: 8. Germline CDR1 SSHAT, CDR2 FNYEAQ (reference sequence). This CDR3 has 17 residues. The DNA of the CDR3 is TGTGCCAGCAGCTTCAACTCCGGGACAGACTCCTACAATGAGCAGTTCTTC. This translates into CASSFNSGTDSYNEQFF.

J is TRBJ2-7 and V is TRBV19, with 10 positions matching TRBD2. CDR1 is LNHDA, CDR2 SQIVND, per germline (reference sequence). Trimming at V came to 7 bases and at J to 1 base, leaving 7 bases not matched to a gene. CDR3 length: 15 amino acids. The CDR3 reads CASNDGLAVSYEQYF. DNA for the CDR3: TGTGCCAGTAACGATGGACTAGCGGTTTCCTACGAGCAGTACTTC. Supplemented by reference TRBV19 and TRBJ2-7, the full variable domain reads DGGITQSPKYLFRKEGQNVTLSCEQNLNHDAMYWYRQDPGQGLRLIYYSQIVNDFQKGDIAEGYSVSREKKESFPLTVTSAQKNPTAFYLCASNDGLAVSYEQYFGPGTRLTVT.